Below are 7 T cell receptor beta chains sequenced from a single sample in a study of blood T cell repertoires in COVID-19. Measured with immunoSEQ multiplex PCR; TCRdb has only the in-frame clones, and not every one. The table records roughly 290,000 clones, approximately 88% of them present only once. Input material: PBMCs or T cells enriched from blood (not recorded which). All receptors come from a woman aged 40 to 49 who had recovered from COVID-19.

The chain has TRBV5-6 and TRBJ1-6; TRBD1 might be the D (6 bases). The CDR3 is made up of 16 amino acids. The germline CDR1 and CDR2 sequences are SGHDT and YYEEEE. The V gene lost 6 bases and the J gene lost 9 bases, with 22 bases spanning the gap. Here the CDR3 reads CASKLGAGAASSPLHF. CDR3 sequence (DNA): TGTGCCAGCAAGCTTGGAGCGGGGGCGGCGTCTTCACCCCTCCACTTT.

This clone was observed a single time. One end of the junction is discordant with germline, which a read error may explain. The V gene is TRBV7-7, the J gene TRBJ2-2; D might be TRBD2 (5 bases). The CDR3 is 17 amino acids. The germline V gene encodes CDR1 SSHAT and CDR2 FNYEAQ (reference sequence). For the CDR3, the DNA is TGTGCTAGCAGCCGCCTCGGGGTGGGGTTGAACACCGGGGAGCTGTTTTTT. Protein: CASSRLGVGLNTGELFF. The whole variable domain, filled in from reference TRBV7-7 and TRBJ2-2, reads GAGVSQSPRYKVTKRGQDVTLRCDPISSHATLYWYQQALGQGPEFLTYFNYEAQPDKSGLPSDRFSAERPEGSISTLTIQRTEQRDSAMYRCASSRLGVGLNTGELFFGEGSRLTVL.

CDR3 residues: CASSERGRGYEQYF. Here the CDR3 DNA reads TGTGCCAGCAGCGAACGGGGTCGAGGCTACGAGCAGTACTTC. The V and J genes are TRBV11-2 and TRBJ2-7, with a weak D call TRBD2 (5 bases). Germline CDR1 and CDR2: SGHAT and FQNNGV. Trimming removed 5 bases from V and 3 bases from J, with 14 bases in between. The CDR3 sequence is 14 residues long.

J is TRBJ1-2 and V is TRBV7-6, with 10 positions matching TRBD1. CDR1 is SGHVS and CDR2 is FNYEAQ in the germline V gene. The CDR3 length is 14 residues. Trimming at V came to 5 bases and at J to 3 bases, leaving 3 bases not matched to a gene. The CDR3 sequence: CASSAGTGDYGYTF. DNA for the CDR3: TGTGCCAGCAGCGCTGGGACAGGGGACTATGGCTACACCTTC.

The chain uses TRBV5-5 and TRBJ1-6; TRBD1 matches 8 bases. From germline, CDR1 is SGHKS and CDR2 YYEKEE (reference sequence). V lost 5 bases to trimming and J lost 9 bases; unmatched junction nucleotides: 19. This CDR3 region has 18 residues. CDR3 region: CASSLALVGQGLSSPLHF. CDR3 DNA: TGTGCCAGCAGTCTGGCTTTAGTCGGACAGGGTTTGAGTTCACCCCTCCACTTT.

The chain uses TRBV4-1 and TRBJ1-2; a weak D match, TRBD1 (5 bases). Germline V gene lookup returns CDR1 MGHRA and CDR2 YSYEKL. This CDR3 is 15 amino acids long. Trimming took 0 bases from V and 0 from J, leaving 8 bases between them. CDR3 protein: CASSQEGVPNYGYTF. The CDR3 DNA follows: TGCGCCAGCAGCCAAGAAGGGGTCCCTAACTATGGCTACACCTTC.

V is TRBV29-1 and J is TRBJ2-3; 9 nucleotides agree with TRBD2. The CDR3 has 14 residues. Germline CDR1 SQVTM, CDR2 ANQGSEA. The ends lost 3 bases at V and 5 bases at J; junction bases unmatched: 6. The CDR3 protein is CSVEVAGVVDTQYF. Written as DNA, the CDR3 is TGCAGCGTTGAGGTAGCGGGAGTGGTAGATACGCAGTATTTT.